This T cell receptor beta chain was documented in a study of blood T cell repertoires in COVID-19. CDR1 and CDR2 from the germline V gene are SGHVS and FQNEAQ. The germline V and J ends were trimmed by 1 base and 7 bases, with 14 bases remaining between them. The CDR3 covers 16 residues. By proportion, this clone is medium-sized. Sequencing used immunoSEQ multiplex PCR; TCRdb keeps in-frame clones, though not all of them. Among approximately 60,000 clones listed, more than 60% were seen once. The chain links TRBV7-8 to TRBJ1-6, with D possibly being TRBD1 (5 bases). Sample: peripheral blood. This TCR derives from a woman over 75 with active or convalescent COVID-19. The CDR3 region has the DNA TGTGCCAGCAGCTTAGAGGGGCGGCCATTCAATTCACCCCTCCACTTT. Its translation: CASSLEGRPFNSPLHF.